The 18 T cell receptor beta chains listed next were all sequenced from one sample in a study of neoadjuvant anti-PD-1 for oral cavity cancer. The repertoire was sequenced with immunoSEQ multiplex PCR; TCRdb's copy has only in-frame clones and lacks some. This sample carries about 20,000 clones, around 76% of them seen once, and the ten largest clones take roughly 2.5%. The sequences come from PBMCs, collected before nivolumab (anti-PD-1) treatment. The receptors were gathered from a person between 35 and 79 years old with oral cavity squamous cell carcinoma.

The chain couples TRBV6-1 to TRBJ2-2, with TRBD2 as a possible D gene (5 bases). The CDR3 loop spans 14 amino acids. The germline gives CDR1 MNHNS, CDR2 SASEGT. The V and J ends lost 3 bases and 7 bases respectively, with 12 bases between them. The CDR3 DNA reads as TGTGCCAGCAGTGACACCACGGGGTTCGGGGAGCTGTTTTTT. This translates into CASSDTTGFGELFF.

This chain links TRBV2 with TRBJ1-4; 7 bases are a match to TRBD1. The CDR3 consists of 15 residues. Unmatched junction bases numbered 8, after V lost 4 bases and J lost 6 bases. Germline CDR1 reads SNHLY; CDR2 reads FYNNEI. The CDR3 DNA follows: TGTGCCAGCAGTGCCAACAGGGGAGGGGATGAAAAACTGTTTTTT. It encodes CASSANRGGDEKLFF.

The chain carries TRBV5-1 and TRBJ2-2, with D possibly matching TRBD1 (6 bases). Trimming cost V 0 bases and J 4 bases, with 10 bases left between them. CDR1 is SGHRS, CDR2 YFSETQ, per germline. CDR3 length: 15 amino acids. CDR3: CASSLVWGLTGELFF. The CDR3 coding sequence is TGCGCCAGCAGCTTGGTTTGGGGGCTCACCGGGGAGCTGTTTTTT.

The chain employs TRBV6-5 and TRBJ1-1, with unresolved D. CDR1 is MNHEY, CDR2 SVGAGI, per germline. V was shortened by 6 bases and J by 3 bases, with 17 bases between the two germline ends. The CDR3 extends over 15 amino acids. CDR3 loop: CASRSLLKWDTEAFF. The CDR3 DNA reads as TGTGCCAGCAGAAGTCTATTAAAGTGGGACACTGAAGCTTTCTTT.

V usage is TRBV7-9 and J usage is TRBJ2-5, with 10 bases fitting TRBD1. Per the germline V gene, CDR1 is SEHNR and CDR2 is FQNEAQ (reference sequence). This CDR3 spans 17 amino acids. Trimming at V came to 0 bases and at J to 4 bases, leaving 8 bases not matched to a gene. CDR3 in amino acids: CASSLARGQGKGETQYF. The CDR3 nucleotides read TGTGCCAGCAGCTTAGCGAGGGGACAGGGGAAGGGAGAGACCCAGTACTTC.

This clone was detected a few times. The J gene is TRBJ1-5, the V gene TRBV15; 7 bases line up with TRBD1. Per germline, CDR1 LNHNV and CDR2 YYDKDF (reference sequence). The trim removed 5 bases at V and 0 bases at J, leaving 7 bases unmatched. The CDR3 covers 16 residues. Written as DNA, the CDR3 is TGTGCCACCAGCCCCCAGGGGGGGCTTAGCAATCAGCCCCAGCATTTT. This translates into CATSPQGGLSNQPQHF.

This rearrangement joins TRBV29-1 to TRBJ1-2, with a possible D match to TRBD1 (5 bases). CDR1 is SQVTM and CDR2 is ANQGSEA in the germline V gene. This CDR3 is 16 amino acids long. Deletions cut 1 base from V and 6 bases from J, with 21 bases between. DNA for the CDR3: TGCAGCGTTGAAGGGGTCGAAGGGCAGGGAGTTCATGGCTACACCTTC. This codes for CSVEGVEGQGVHGYTF.

This clone was detected only a few times. The J gene is TRBJ2-7, the V gene TRBV6-5; D may match TRBD1 or TRBD2 (6 bases each). V shed 2 bases and J shed 3 bases, with 11 bases lying between them. The CDR3 length is 14 residues. The V gene's germline CDR1 is MNHEY and CDR2 SVGAGI. The CDR3 spells CASSYVEGGYEQYF. The CDR3 DNA reads TGTGCCAGCAGTTACGTGGAGGGGGGCTACGAGCAGTACTTC.

The chain recombines TRBV6-6 with TRBJ1-1; D remains unclear. CDR1 and CDR2 (germline): MNHNY, SVGAGI (reference sequence). V lost 7 bases to trimming and J lost 2 bases, with 8 bases between them. The CDR3 is 12 amino acids. The CDR3 sequence is CASKQSNTEAFF. CDR3 DNA: TGTGCCAGCAAACAGAGTAACACTGAAGCTTTCTTT.

This clone has only a few counts. V is TRBV5-1 and J is TRBJ2-1; 7 nucleotides match TRBD1. V lost 3 bases to trimming and J lost 4 bases; unmatched junction nucleotides: 7. CDR3 length: 15 residues. CDR1 and CDR2 (germline): SGHRS, YFSETQ. The CDR3 region has the DNA TGCGCCAGCAGCTCAATTGACAGGGTGTACAATGAGCAGTTCTTC. Translating it yields CASSSIDRVYNEQFF.

V gene TRBV10-3 combines with J gene TRBJ2-1; TRBD2 matches at 8 bases. The CDR3 runs to 14 residues. Germline V lookup: CDR1 ENHRY, CDR2 SYGVKD. With V trimmed by 10 bases and J by 8 bases, 13 bases remained unmatched. The CDR3 DNA follows: TGTGCCACCAAGGGGGGACTAGATACTCATGAGCAGTTCTTC. Translation: CATKGGLDTHEQFF.

This chain connects TRBV27 to TRBJ1-4, with 9 positions matching TRBD1. Germline V gene data show CDR1 as MNHEY and CDR2 as SMNVEV (reference sequence). V gave up 4 bases and J gave up 8 bases; unmatched junction bases: 2. This CDR3 comprises 13 residues. In DNA form, the CDR3 reads TGTGCCAGCAGTTACAGGGGGCGAGAAAAACTGTTTTTT. Protein: CASSYRGREKLFF.

The CDR3 region is CASSLPTGGTGELFF. The CDR3 nucleotides are TGTGCCAGCAGTTTACCGACAGGGGGCACCGGGGAGCTGTTTTTT. The chain employs TRBV28 and TRBJ2-2; 9 nucleotides match TRBD1. The V gene end was trimmed by 2 bases and the J gene end by 4 bases; junction bases not matched to a gene: 2. Germline V gives CDR1 MDHEN, CDR2 SYDVKM. This CDR3 is built from 15 residues.

The chain recombines TRBV10-3 with TRBJ2-7, with a possible D match to TRBD2 (5 bases). Germline CDR1 ENHRY, CDR2 SYGVKD. The CDR3 is 16 amino acids. V was clipped by 2 bases and J by 9 bases, with 23 bases between them. The CDR3 DNA sequence: TGTGCCATCAGTGAGGGCGGACTCGGAAGGGCGGGCGGGCAGTACTTC. Translating gives CAISEGGLGRAGGQYF.

This clone has a handful of counts. The chain uses TRBV9 and TRBJ2-2; TRBD1 is a possible D gene (5 bases). The V gene's germline CDR1 is SGDLS and CDR2 YYNGEE. This CDR3 spans 15 amino acids. The V end lost 1 base, the J end lost 1 base, and 8 bases lay between the germline ends. This CDR3 is CASSVTTENTGELFF. CDR3 coding DNA: TGTGCCAGCAGCGTAACGACAGAGAACACCGGGGAGCTGTTTTTT.

As to this clone: Its ends do not fully match the called genes, so a read error is possible. The chain couples TRBV27 to TRBJ2-3; TRBD1 or TRBD2 may be the D gene (8 bases each). The germline gives CDR1 MNHEY, CDR2 SMNVEV (reference sequence). The CDR3 is 14 residues long. The chain's CDR3 is CASKLAEGTGTQYF. The CDR3 DNA reads as TGTGCCAGCAAACTAGCGGAGGGGACAGGTACGCAGTATTTT.

The chain carries TRBV10-3 and TRBJ1-4; TRBD1 is a possible D gene (6 bases). V dropped 5 bases and J dropped 5 bases, with 12 bases sitting between them. This CDR3 contains 14 residues. Germline CDR1 and CDR2: ENHRY and SYGVKD. CDR3 nucleotides: TGTGCCATCAGTTCGGACAGCCGAAATGAAAAACTGTTTTTT. Its protein is CAISSDSRNEKLFF.

This chain connects TRBV7-6 to TRBJ2-3; TRBD2 aligns across 15 bases. CDR3 size: 16 residues. Per germline, CDR1 SGHVS and CDR2 FNYEAQ. V dropped 5 bases and J dropped 5; count of bases not matched to a gene: 5. In DNA, the CDR3 is TGTGCCAGCAGCCAGGGACTAGCGGGAGGACAAGATACGCAGTATTTT. Translating gives CASSQGLAGGQDTQYF.